This paragraph reports one TCR beta chain. TCRdb re-called the 5' RACE reads; one entry per CDR3 protein, DNA not given. The sample has about 110,000 distinct CDR3 sequences, and its top ten clones hold 9.5% to 15%. The data stem from a study of monozygotic twins with inflammatory bowel disease. The sequenced sample was blood. The TCR was taken from a human donor with ulcerative colitis or Crohn's disease, or a healthy co-twin of an affected twin (not recorded which).

CDR3 loop: CSVAGTVKDTQYF. The J gene is TRBJ2-3, the V gene TRBV29-1; the D call from TCRdb, TRBD1, cannot be confirmed without DNA. The CDR3 has 13 residues. Germline-derived CDR1 and CDR2 are SQVTM and ANQGSEA.